This TCR beta chain was identified during a study of OX40 agonist ivuxolimab in advanced cancers. Study in general: A history of anti-PD-1, anti-PD-L1 or anti-CTLA-4 therapy was acceptable, and about 40% had some. Study findings and constraints: More expanded clones were found, on average, in CD8+ than in CD4+ T cells. Not determined was the antigen specificity of the expanded peripheral T cells.

The repertoire was sequenced with immunoSEQ multiplex PCR; TCRdb's copy has only in-frame clones and lacks some. The sample comprises some 58,000 clones, 80% to 90% of which are singletons, and 1.9% rests with the top ten. The CDR3 is 13 amino acids. Germline CDR1 is SNHLY and CDR2 is FYNNEI. After removal of 8 bases from V and 6 bases from J, the junction contained 6 bases not matched to a gene. Peripheral blood came from all dose cohorts at three timepoints. As for this clone: Its antigen remains unknown.

This sequence was found in an adult with an advanced solid tumor such as melanoma, head and neck, liver or kidney cancer. This specimen consisted of CD4+ or CD8+ T cells sorted from blood, obtained in a trial of the OX40 agonist ivuxolimab. The V and J genes are TRBV2 and TRBJ2-2, with 7 bases identical to TRBD2. The DNA of the CDR3 is TGTGCCAGCGGGGGAGGGGTGGCCGGGGAGCTGTTTTTT. It codes for CASGGGVAGELFF.